These 30 T cell receptor beta chains were sequenced from one sample in a study of monozygotic twins with inflammatory bowel disease. TCRdb re-called the 5' RACE reads, yielding one record per CDR3 amino acid sequence without DNA. The sample totals more than 300,000 distinct CDR3 sequences. The sequenced sample was blood. These receptors were taken from a human donor with ulcerative colitis or Crohn's disease, or a healthy co-twin of an affected twin (not recorded which).

This chain connects TRBV4-1 to TRBJ1-4; absent DNA, TCRdb's TRBD1 call cannot be checked. CDR1 MGHRA and CDR2 YSYEKL come from the germline V gene. The CDR3 has 14 amino acids. The CDR3 protein is CASSQTPPGEKLFF.

The rearrangement links TRBV5-1 to TRBJ1-1. Germline values: CDR1 SGHRS, CDR2 YFSETQ. CDR3 length equals 16 residues. The CDR3 is CASSWLGNGRDTEAFF.

The chain combines TRBV19 with TRBJ1-1; TCRdb returns TRBD1, unconfirmable since there is no DNA. Germline V gene data show CDR1 as LNHDA and CDR2 as SQIVND (reference sequence). This CDR3 is 12 amino acids long. CDR3: CASSHRETEAFF.

The chain is built from TRBV23-1 and TRBJ2-4; the D call of TRBD1 rests on TCRdb alone, since no DNA is present to check it. TRBV23-1 is sorted into the ORF group, with uncertain function. The length of the CDR3 is 14 residues. CDR3 protein: CASNQGGARNIQYF.

The CDR3 protein is CASSLGQGYDYGYTF. The chain joins TRBV5-4 to TRBJ1-2; the D gene TCRdb calls, TRBD1, cannot be checked with no DNA. Germline V gives CDR1 SGHNT, CDR2 YYREEE (reference sequence). This CDR3 spans 15 amino acids.

The V call is TRBV5-1, the J call TRBJ2-3; TCRdb designates TRBD2, a call that cannot be tested without DNA. This CDR3 spans 18 amino acids. Germline V gives CDR1 SGHRS, CDR2 YFSETQ. The CDR3 is CASSFGTSGGASTDTQYF.

The chain has TRBV5-1 and TRBJ2-5; the TCRdb call, TRBD1, lacks DNA for checking. The CDR3 runs 14 residues. Per germline, CDR1 SGHRS and CDR2 YFSETQ. CDR3 sequence: CASSLLPGKETQYF.

This chain's CDR3 is CASSFQNSYEQYF. The chain couples TRBV27 to TRBJ2-7. This CDR3 has 13 residues. Germline V gene data show CDR1 as MNHEY and CDR2 as SMNVEV (reference sequence).

The V and J genes are TRBV24-1 and TRBJ1-5; checking the TCRdb D call of TRBD1 is not possible without DNA. This CDR3 comprises 15 residues. The germline V gene encodes CDR1 KGHDR and CDR2 SFDVKD. The CDR3 loop is CATSDPRGGDQPQHF.

The chain carries TRBV2 and TRBJ2-7; TCRdb returns TRBD1, unconfirmable since there is no DNA. CDR1 and CDR2 (germline): SNHLY, FYNNEI. The CDR3 consists of 14 residues. Here the CDR3 reads CAGAGTLSSYEQYF.

V is TRBV20-1 and J is TRBJ2-2; no DNA is available, so the TRBD1 call from TCRdb remains unchecked. This CDR3 has 15 residues. The germline gives CDR1 DFQATT, CDR2 SNEGSKA (reference sequence). The CDR3 here is CSARDPNRGPGELFF.

This chain connects TRBV27 to TRBJ2-2; as DNA is missing, the TRBD2 call by TCRdb cannot be tested. The CDR3 is 18 residues long. CDR1 is MNHEY, CDR2 SMNVEV, per germline (reference sequence). CDR3 sequence reads: CASSFLGLAGDNTGELFF.

This rearrangement joins TRBV7-8 to TRBJ2-1; TCRdb selects TRBD1, and the lack of DNA leaves this call unchecked. Germline CDR1 is SGHVS and CDR2 is FQNEAQ. The CDR3 runs 13 residues. The CDR3: CASSQYRGNEQFF.

The V call is TRBV5-1, the J call TRBJ1-6. This CDR3 has 13 residues. Germline-derived CDR1 and CDR2 are SGHRS and YFSETQ. CDR3 loop: CASSLGTYSPLHF.

The chain joins TRBV12-3 or TRBV12-4 to TRBJ1-5; TCRdb selects TRBD1, and the lack of DNA leaves this call unchecked. CDR3 length equals 16 residues. This CDR3 reads CASSLEGAVGNQPQHF.

V and J are TRBV5-1 and TRBJ2-1; lacking DNA, the TRBD1 call made by TCRdb goes unchecked. This CDR3 has 15 residues. The germline CDR1 and CDR2 sequences are SGHRS and YFSETQ. The chain's CDR3 is CASSFDRIAYNEQFF.

The chain combines TRBV20-1 with TRBJ2-2; TCRdb's D call, TRBD2, is unchecked because there is no DNA. The CDR3 spans 14 residues. Germline V lookup: CDR1 DFQATT, CDR2 SNEGSKA (reference sequence). The CDR3: CSAEVPPSDGELFF.

The V and J genes are TRBV12-3 or TRBV12-4 and TRBJ1-6. The CDR3 runs 17 residues. CDR3 protein: CASSFRLRTTYNSPLHF.

This rearrangement joins TRBV29-1 to TRBJ1-5; the TRBD1 assignment by TCRdb is unverifiable without DNA. Germline V gene lookup returns CDR1 SQVTM and CDR2 ANQGSEA. This CDR3 is 14 amino acids long. The CDR3: CSVRGQGSNQPQHF.

CDR3 in amino acids: CASSWTGPFEQYF. The chain couples TRBV12-3 or TRBV12-4 to TRBJ2-7; lacking DNA, the TRBD1 call made by TCRdb goes unchecked. The CDR3 sequence is 13 residues long.

The chain employs TRBV7-2 and TRBJ2-5; TCRdb returns TRBD1, unconfirmable since there is no DNA. The germline CDR1 and CDR2 sequences are SGHTA and FQGNSA. CDR3 length: 15 amino acids. The CDR3 loop reads CASSFGQGQGETQYF.

The gene calls are TRBV9 and TRBJ2-1; the D gene TCRdb calls, TRBD1, cannot be checked with no DNA. Germline CDR1 reads SGDLS; CDR2 reads YYNGEE. The CDR3 consists of 15 residues. Here the CDR3 reads CASSVARVSYNEQFF.

J is TRBJ2-3 and V is TRBV20-1; the D call from TCRdb, TRBD1, cannot be confirmed without DNA. This CDR3 spans 14 amino acids. The V gene's germline CDR1 is DFQATT and CDR2 SNEGSKA (reference sequence). CDR3 region: CSATGTGVFDTQYF.

The J gene is TRBJ2-7, the V gene TRBV11-2; the D call from TCRdb, TRBD1, cannot be confirmed without DNA. CDR1 is SGHAT, CDR2 FQNNGV, per germline. The CDR3 loop spans 15 amino acids. CDR3 region: CASSTSGGVAYEQYF.

The rearrangement links TRBV19 to TRBJ1-6; TCRdb designates TRBD1, a call that cannot be tested without DNA. CDR3 length equals 13 residues. Germline CDR1 LNHDA, CDR2 SQIVND (reference sequence). The CDR3 is CASSLTGQSPLHF.

The V call is TRBV24-1, the J call TRBJ2-6. The CDR3 runs 14 residues. The germline V gene encodes CDR1 KGHDR and CDR2 SFDVKD. The CDR3 protein is CATGPRSGANVLTF.

The genes are TRBV10-2 and TRBJ2-7; with no DNA, the TCRdb D assignment of TRBD1 cannot be verified. Germline CDR1 and CDR2: WSHSY and SAAADI. The CDR3 loop spans 13 amino acids. The CDR3 sequence: CATKVGGSYEQYF.

The rearrangement joins TRBV7-2 to TRBJ2-3; TCRdb outputs TRBD2, but without DNA this stays unchecked. Per germline, CDR1 SGHTA and CDR2 FQGNSA. The CDR3 covers 15 residues. The CDR3 reads CASSPGLALTDTQYF.

The rearrangement links TRBV30 to TRBJ2-1; TCRdb's D gene call, TRBD2, goes unchecked for lack of DNA. The CDR3 runs to 15 residues. Per the germline V gene, CDR1 is GTSNPN and CDR2 is SVGIG (reference sequence). CDR3 region: CAWSLLGYSYNEQFF.

The V gene is TRBV6-2 or TRBV6-3, the J gene TRBJ2-7; absent DNA, TCRdb's TRBD1 call cannot be checked. The CDR3 is 13 amino acids. Germline V gene lookup returns CDR1 MNHEY and CDR2 SVGEGT. CDR3 sequence: CASRDGQNYEQYF.